This entry features one TCR beta chain sequence. Its antigen is still unknown. It was the approximately 130-subject validation cohort, separate from the approximately 700-subject first cohort, to which the donors belonged. The data derive from a study of cytomegalovirus exposure and HLA in healthy donors. Germline V CDR1 and CDR2: MNHNS, SASEGT. The CDR3 totals 14 residues. The germline V and J ends were trimmed by 4 bases and 5 bases, with 12 bases remaining between them. The data were produced by immunoSEQ multiplex PCR, yet TCRdb's version contains in-frame clones alone and is incomplete. The table has approximately 220,000 clones, just over 90% seen once. Study-wide points: The study flagged some 180 TCR beta chains as cytomegalovirus-associated. Cytomegalovirus status, reportedly, was diagnosed with high specificity and sensitivity by the classifier.

The chain employs TRBV6-1 and TRBJ1-5; tentative D call: TRBD1 (6 bases). The origin of this receptor is a woman between 18 and 29 years old in good health and CMV-seronegative. The specimen was PBMCs. DNA for the CDR3: TGTGCCAGCAGTGGGGGGGGCGTCGATCAGCCCCAGCATTTT. Its protein product is CASSGGGVDQPQHF.